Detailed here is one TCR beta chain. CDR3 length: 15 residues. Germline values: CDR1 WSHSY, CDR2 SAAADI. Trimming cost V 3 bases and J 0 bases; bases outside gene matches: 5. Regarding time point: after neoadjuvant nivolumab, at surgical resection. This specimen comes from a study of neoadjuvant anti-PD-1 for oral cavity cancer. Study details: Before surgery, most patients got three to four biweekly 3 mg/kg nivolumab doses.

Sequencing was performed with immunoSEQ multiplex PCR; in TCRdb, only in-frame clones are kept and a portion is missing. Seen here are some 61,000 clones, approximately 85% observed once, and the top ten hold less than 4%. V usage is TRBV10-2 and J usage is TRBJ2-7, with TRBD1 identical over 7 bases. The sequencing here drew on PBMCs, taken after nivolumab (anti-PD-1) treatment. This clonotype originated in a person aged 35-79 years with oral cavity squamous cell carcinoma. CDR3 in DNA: TGCGCCAGCAGTGAAGGGACAGCCCTCTCCTACGAGCAGTACTTC. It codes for CASSEGTALSYEQYF.